This T cell receptor (beta chain) was captured by sequencing in a study of blood T cell repertoires in COVID-19. The method was immunoSEQ multiplex PCR; TCRdb's version includes in-frame clones alone and lacks a portion of them. The sample records more than 85,000 clones, about 90% being singletons. Per germline, CDR1 MNHEY and CDR2 SMNVEV (reference sequence). The CDR3 sequence is 19 residues long. The germline V and J ends were trimmed by 2 bases and 8 bases, with 28 bases remaining between them. J is TRBJ1-3 and V is TRBV27; no reliable D call. The sequenced sample consisted of peripheral blood. This clonotype was obtained from a human donor in a cohort sampled during active COVID-19. The CDR3 spells CASSLDSRDIGESGDTIYF. CDR3 coding DNA: TGTGCCAGCAGTTTAGATAGCCGGGATATTGGGGAGTCTGGGGACACCATATATTTT.